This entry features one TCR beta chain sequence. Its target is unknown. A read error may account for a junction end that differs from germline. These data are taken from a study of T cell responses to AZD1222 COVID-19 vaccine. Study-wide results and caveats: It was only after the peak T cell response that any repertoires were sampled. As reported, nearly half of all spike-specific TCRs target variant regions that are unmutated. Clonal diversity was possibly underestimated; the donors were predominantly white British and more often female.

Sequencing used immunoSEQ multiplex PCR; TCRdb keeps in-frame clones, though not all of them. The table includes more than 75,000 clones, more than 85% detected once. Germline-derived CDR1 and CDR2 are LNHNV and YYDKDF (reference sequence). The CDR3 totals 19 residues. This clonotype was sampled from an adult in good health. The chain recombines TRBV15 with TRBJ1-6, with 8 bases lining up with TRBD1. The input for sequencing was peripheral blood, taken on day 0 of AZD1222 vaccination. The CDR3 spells CATSGEDRVLYSYNSPLHF. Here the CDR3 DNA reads TGTGCCACCAGCGGAGAGGACAGGGTCTTATACTCCTATAATTCACCCCTCCACTTT.